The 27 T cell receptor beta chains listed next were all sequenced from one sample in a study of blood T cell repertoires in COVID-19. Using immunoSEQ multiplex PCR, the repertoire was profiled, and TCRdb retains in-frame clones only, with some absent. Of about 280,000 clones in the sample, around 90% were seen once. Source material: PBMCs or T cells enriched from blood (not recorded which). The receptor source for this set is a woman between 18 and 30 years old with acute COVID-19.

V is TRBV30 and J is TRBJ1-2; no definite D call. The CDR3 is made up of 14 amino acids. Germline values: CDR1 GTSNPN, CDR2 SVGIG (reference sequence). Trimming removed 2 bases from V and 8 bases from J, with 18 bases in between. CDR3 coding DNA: TGTGCCTGGAGTCCCCCTGGGGAGGGTCGGGGCTACACCTTC. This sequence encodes CAWSPPGEGRGYTF.

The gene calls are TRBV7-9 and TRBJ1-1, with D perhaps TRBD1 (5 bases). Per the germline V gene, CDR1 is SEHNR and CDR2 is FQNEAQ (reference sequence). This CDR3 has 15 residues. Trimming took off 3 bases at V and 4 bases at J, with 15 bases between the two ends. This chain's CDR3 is CASSLAQGGSTEAFF. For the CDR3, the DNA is TGTGCCAGCAGCTTGGCGCAGGGCGGGAGCACTGAAGCTTTCTTT. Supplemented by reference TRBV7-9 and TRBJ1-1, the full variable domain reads DTGVSQNPRHKITKRGQNVTFRCDPISEHNRLYWYRQTLGQGPEFLTYFQNEAQLEKSRLLSDRFSAERPKGSFSTLEIQRTEQGDSAMYLCASSLAQGGSTEAFFGQGTRLTVV.

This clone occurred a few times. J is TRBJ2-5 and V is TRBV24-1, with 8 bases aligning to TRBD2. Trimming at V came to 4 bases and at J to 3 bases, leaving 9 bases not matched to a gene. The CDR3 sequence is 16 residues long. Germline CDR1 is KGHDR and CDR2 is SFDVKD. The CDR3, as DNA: TGTGCCACCAGTGACCTTAAAACTAGCGGTAAAGAGACCCAGTACTTC. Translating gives CATSDLKTSGKETQYF.

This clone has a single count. In DNA, the CDR3 is TGCGCCAGCAGCTTGGGGGACAGGAACAATCAGCCCCAGCATTTT. This gives the protein CASSLGDRNNQPQHF. The J gene is TRBJ1-5, the V gene TRBV5-1; 8 positions match TRBD1. The length of the CDR3 is 15 residues. V dropped 0 bases and J dropped 3; count of bases not matched to a gene: 2. Germline CDR1 is SGHRS and CDR2 is YFSETQ.

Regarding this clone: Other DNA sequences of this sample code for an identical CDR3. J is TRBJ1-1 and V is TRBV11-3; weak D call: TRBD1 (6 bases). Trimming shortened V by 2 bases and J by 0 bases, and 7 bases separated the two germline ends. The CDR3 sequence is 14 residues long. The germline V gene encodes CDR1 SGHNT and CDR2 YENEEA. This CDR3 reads CASSLTGMNTEAFF. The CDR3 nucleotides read TGTGCCAGCAGCTTAACAGGGATGAACACTGAAGCTTTCTTT.

The CDR3 nucleotides read TGTGCCTGGAGTGGACAGGGTTTTCAGCCCCAGCATTTT. Translation: CAWSGQGFQPQHF. V and J are TRBV30 and TRBJ1-5; 7 bases map to TRBD1. Unmatched junction bases numbered 3, after V lost 1 base and J lost 6 bases. Germline CDR1 is GTSNPN and CDR2 is SVGIG (reference sequence). This CDR3 contains 13 residues. The entire variable domain, with the rest obtained from reference TRBV30 and TRBJ1-5, is as follows: SQTIHQWPATLVQPVGSPLSLECTVEGTSNPNLYWYRQAAGRGLQLLFYSVGIGQISSEVPQNLSASRPQDRQFILSSKKLLLSDSGFYLCAWSGQGFQPQHFGDGTRLSIL.

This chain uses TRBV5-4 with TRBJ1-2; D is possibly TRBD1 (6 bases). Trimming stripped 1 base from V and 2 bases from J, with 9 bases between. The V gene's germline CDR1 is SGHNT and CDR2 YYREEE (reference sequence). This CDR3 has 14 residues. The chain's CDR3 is CASSLNRVNYGYTF. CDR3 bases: TGTGCCAGCAGCTTGAACAGGGTCAACTATGGCTACACCTTC.

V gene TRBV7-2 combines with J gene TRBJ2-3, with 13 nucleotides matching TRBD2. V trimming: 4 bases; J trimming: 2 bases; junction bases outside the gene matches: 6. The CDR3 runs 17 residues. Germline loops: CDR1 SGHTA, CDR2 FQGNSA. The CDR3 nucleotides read TGTGCCAGCAGCTCCGGGGGACTAGCGGGACTCACAGATACGCAGTATTTT. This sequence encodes CASSSGGLAGLTDTQYF.

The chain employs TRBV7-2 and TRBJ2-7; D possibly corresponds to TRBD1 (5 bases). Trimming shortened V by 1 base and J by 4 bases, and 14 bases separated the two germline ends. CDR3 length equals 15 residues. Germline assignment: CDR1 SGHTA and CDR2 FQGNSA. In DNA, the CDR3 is TGTGCCAGCAGCTTAGATCAGGGCGTGGGGTACGAGCAGTACTTC. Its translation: CASSLDQGVGYEQYF.

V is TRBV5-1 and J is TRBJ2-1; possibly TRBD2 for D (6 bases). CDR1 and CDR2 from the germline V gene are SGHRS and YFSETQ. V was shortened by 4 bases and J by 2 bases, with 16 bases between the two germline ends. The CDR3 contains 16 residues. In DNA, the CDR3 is TGCGCCAGCAGCCGGACCGGGACTGGAACCTACAATGAGCAGTTCTTC. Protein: CASSRTGTGTYNEQFF.

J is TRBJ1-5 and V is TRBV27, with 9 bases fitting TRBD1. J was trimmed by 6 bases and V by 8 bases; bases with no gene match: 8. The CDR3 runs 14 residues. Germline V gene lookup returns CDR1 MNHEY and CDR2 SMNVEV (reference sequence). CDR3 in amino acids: CASRDREGGQPQHF. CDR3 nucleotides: TGTGCCAGCCGGGACAGGGAGGGTGGTCAGCCCCAGCATTTT.

The CDR3 DNA sequence: TGTGCCAGCAGCCCGCAGTTAGGGACTAGCGGGAGTCGGACTTACAATGAGCAGTTCTTC. Its translation is CASSPQLGTSGSRTYNEQFF. V is TRBV14 and J is TRBJ2-1, with 14 nucleotides matching TRBD2. CDR1 and CDR2 from the germline V gene are SGHDN and FVKESK. The CDR3 loop spans 20 amino acids. After removal of 4 bases from V and 4 bases from J, the junction contained 15 bases not matched to a gene.

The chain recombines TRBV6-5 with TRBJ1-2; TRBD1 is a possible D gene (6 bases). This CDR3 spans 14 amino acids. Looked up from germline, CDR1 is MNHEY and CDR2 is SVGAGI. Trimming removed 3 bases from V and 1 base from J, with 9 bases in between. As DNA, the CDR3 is TGTGCCAGCAGTTATCAGGGGTTTAACTATGGCTACACCTTC. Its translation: CASSYQGFNYGYTF.

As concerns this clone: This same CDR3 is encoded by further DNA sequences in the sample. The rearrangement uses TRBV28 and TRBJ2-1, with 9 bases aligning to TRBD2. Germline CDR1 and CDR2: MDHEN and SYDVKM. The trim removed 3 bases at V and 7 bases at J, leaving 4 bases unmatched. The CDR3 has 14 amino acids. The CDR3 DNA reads TGTGCCAGCAGTTTGGCGGGAGGGGGGAATGAGCAGTTCTTC. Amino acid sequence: CASSLAGGGNEQFF.

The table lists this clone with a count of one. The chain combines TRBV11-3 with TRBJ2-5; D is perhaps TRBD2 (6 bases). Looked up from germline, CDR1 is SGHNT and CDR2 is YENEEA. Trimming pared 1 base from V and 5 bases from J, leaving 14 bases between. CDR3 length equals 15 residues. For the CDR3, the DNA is TGTGCCAGCAGCTTAGGAGCGGGCCTGTCGGAGACCCAGTACTTC. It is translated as CASSLGAGLSETQYF.

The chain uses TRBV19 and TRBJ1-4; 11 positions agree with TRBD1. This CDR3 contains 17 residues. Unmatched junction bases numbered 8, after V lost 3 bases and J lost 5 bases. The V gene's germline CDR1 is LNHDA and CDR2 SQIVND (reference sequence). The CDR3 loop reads CASSILFRDRGNEKLFF. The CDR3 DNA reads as TGTGCCAGTAGTATTCTTTTCCGGGACAGGGGGAATGAAAAACTGTTTTTT.

CDR3 loop: CASSQGGPEQNSPLHF. DNA of the CDR3: TGTGCCAGCAGCCAAGGTGGCCCCGAACAGAATTCACCCCTCCACTTT. This chain connects TRBV3-1 (or the pseudogene TRBV3-2) to TRBJ1-6; D unclear. Deletions cut 1 base from V and 7 bases from J, with 14 bases between. The CDR3 has 16 residues. Germline lookup yields CDR1 LGHDT and CDR2 YNNKEL (reference sequence).

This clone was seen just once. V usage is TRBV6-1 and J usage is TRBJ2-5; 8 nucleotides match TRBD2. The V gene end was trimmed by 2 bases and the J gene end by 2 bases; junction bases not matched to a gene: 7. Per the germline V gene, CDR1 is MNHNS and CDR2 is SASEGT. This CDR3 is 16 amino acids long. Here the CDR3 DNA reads TGTGCCAGCAGTGAATGGGCGGGAGGCTCTCAAGAGACCCAGTACTTC. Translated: CASSEWAGGSQETQYF.

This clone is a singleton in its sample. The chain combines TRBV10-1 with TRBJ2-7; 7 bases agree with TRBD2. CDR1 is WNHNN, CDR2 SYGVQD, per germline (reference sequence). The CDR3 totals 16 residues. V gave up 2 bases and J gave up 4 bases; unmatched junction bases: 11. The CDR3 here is CASSEGRRELNYEQYF. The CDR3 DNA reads TGCGCCAGCAGTGAGGGTCGGCGGGAGCTTAATTACGAGCAGTACTTC.

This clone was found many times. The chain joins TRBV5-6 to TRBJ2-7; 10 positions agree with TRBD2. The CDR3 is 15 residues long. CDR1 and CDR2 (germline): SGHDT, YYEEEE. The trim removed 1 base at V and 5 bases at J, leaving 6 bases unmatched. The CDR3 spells CASSLRSGRVDEQYF. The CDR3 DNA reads TGTGCCAGCAGCTTGAGAAGCGGGAGGGTCGACGAGCAGTACTTC.

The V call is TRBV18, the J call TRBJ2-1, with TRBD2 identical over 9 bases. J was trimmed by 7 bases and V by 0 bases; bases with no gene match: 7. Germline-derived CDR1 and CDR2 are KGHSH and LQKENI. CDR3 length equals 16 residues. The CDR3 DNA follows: TGTGCCAGCTCACCACCTTCCACCGGACTAGCGAATGAGCAGTTCTTC. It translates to CASSPPSTGLANEQFF.

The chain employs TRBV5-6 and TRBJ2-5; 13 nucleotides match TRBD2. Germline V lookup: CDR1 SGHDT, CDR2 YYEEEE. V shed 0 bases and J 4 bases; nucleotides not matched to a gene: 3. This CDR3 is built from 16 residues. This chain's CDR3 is CASSLGGLAGSETQYF. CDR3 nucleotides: TGTGCCAGCAGCTTGGGGGGACTAGCGGGGTCAGAGACCCAGTACTTC.

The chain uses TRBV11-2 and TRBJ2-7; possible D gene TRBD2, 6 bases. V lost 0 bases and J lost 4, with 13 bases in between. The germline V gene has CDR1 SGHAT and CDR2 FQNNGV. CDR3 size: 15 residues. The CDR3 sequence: CASSLEGGMQYEQYF. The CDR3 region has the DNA TGTGCCAGCAGCTTAGAGGGCGGGATGCAGTACGAGCAGTACTTC.

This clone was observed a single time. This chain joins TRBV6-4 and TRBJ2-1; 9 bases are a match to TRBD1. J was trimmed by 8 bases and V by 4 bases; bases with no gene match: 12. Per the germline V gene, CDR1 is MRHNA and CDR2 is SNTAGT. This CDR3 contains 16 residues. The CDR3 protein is CASSADNRGLVDEQFF. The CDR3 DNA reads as TGTGCCAGCAGTGCCGACAACAGGGGGCTGGTCGATGAGCAGTTCTTC.

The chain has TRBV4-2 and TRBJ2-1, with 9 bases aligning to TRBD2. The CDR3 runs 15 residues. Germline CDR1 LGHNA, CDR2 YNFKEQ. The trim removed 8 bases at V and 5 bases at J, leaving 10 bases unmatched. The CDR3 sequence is CASGPSGKGDNEQFF. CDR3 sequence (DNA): TGTGCCAGCGGACCTAGCGGGAAGGGGGACAATGAGCAGTTCTTC.

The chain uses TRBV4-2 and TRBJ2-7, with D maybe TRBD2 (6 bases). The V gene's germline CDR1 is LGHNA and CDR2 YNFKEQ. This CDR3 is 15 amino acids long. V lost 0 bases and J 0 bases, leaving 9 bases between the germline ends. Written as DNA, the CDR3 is TGTGCCAGCAGCCAAGATGAGGGACTCTCCTACGAGCAGTACTTC. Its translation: CASSQDEGLSYEQYF.

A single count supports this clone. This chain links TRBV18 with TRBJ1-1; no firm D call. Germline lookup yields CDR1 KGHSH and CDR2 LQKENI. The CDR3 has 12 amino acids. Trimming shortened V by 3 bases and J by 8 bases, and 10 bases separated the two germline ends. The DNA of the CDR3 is TGTGCCAGCTCACCGGTGCAGTCCGAAGCTTTCTTT. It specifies CASSPVQSEAFF. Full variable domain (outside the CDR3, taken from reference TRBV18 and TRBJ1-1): NAGVMQNPRHLVRRRGQEARLRCSPMKGHSHVYWYRQLPEEGLKFMVYLQKENIIDESGMPKERFSAEFPKEGPSILRIQQVVRGDSAAYFCASSPVQSEAFFGQGTRLTVV.